Listed below are T cell receptor beta chains from one sample, sequenced in a study of blood T cell repertoires in COVID-19. Method: immunoSEQ multiplex PCR; TCRdb's copy keeps in-frame clones and lacks some. The sample yields approximately 100,000 clones, around 85% seen once. The sample was peripheral blood. The receptors derive from a man in his sixties with acute or convalescent COVID-19. The CDR3 runs from the conserved cysteine through the conserved F or W. Fields, in order: V gene, J gene, CDR3 protein.

v_call: TRBV2
j_call: TRBJ2-6
cdr3_aa: CASSRVGANVLTF

v_call: TRBV27
j_call: TRBJ2-2
cdr3_aa: CASSPQREGLGGELFF

v_call: TRBV7-2
j_call: TRBJ1-6
cdr3_aa: CASSPLGGWDRYNSPLHF

v_call: TRBV30
j_call: TRBJ1-3
cdr3_aa: CAWGVGAVSGNTIYF

v_call: TRBV27
j_call: TRBJ1-1
cdr3_aa: CASSSTRPGTGGWGWPEAFF

v_call: TRBV7-3
j_call: TRBJ2-1
cdr3_aa: CASSSGQAMGEQFF

v_call: TRBV5-1
j_call: TRBJ2-3
cdr3_aa: CASSPAARGPDTQYF

v_call: TRBV19
j_call: TRBJ2-5
cdr3_aa: CASSLAGTGSETQYF

v_call: TRBV28
j_call: TRBJ2-5
cdr3_aa: CASSTPGNGETQYF

v_call: TRBV7-9
j_call: TRBJ2-2
cdr3_aa: CASSGQGADTGELFF

v_call: TRBV7-2
j_call: TRBJ1-4
cdr3_aa: CASSLVGGTTNEKLFF

v_call: TRBV29-1
j_call: TRBJ1-5
cdr3_aa: CSVEGDRNQPQHF

v_call: TRBV4-1
j_call: TRBJ2-1
cdr3_aa: CASSQDRTRTGYNEQFF

v_call: TRBV7-9
j_call: TRBJ1-1
cdr3_aa: CASSRQGGGTEAFF

v_call: TRBV7-9
j_call: TRBJ2-7
cdr3_aa: CASSAPGTGVREQYF

v_call: TRBV7-2
j_call: TRBJ2-7
cdr3_aa: CASSIGQGGYEQYF

v_call: TRBV7-2
j_call: TRBJ2-5
cdr3_aa: CASSLSPSGRAKTQYF

v_call: TRBV24-1
j_call: TRBJ2-1
cdr3_aa: CATSASYNEQFF